This TCR beta chain came from a study of T cells after yellow fever vaccination. There are a few counts of this clonotype. TCRdb fed the 5' RACE reads into MiXCR, producing one record per CDR3 protein. The sample carries around 400,000 distinct CDR3 sequences, about 9.9% recorded once. Sequences were derived from PBMCs, sampled on the day of the first yellow fever vaccination. This TCR was sampled from a man younger than 35 who received the YFV17D yellow fever vaccine.

DNA for the CDR3: TGTGCCAGCAGTTTACGGGGAACTAATGAAAAACTGTTTTTT. Its translation: CASSLRGTNEKLFF. The chain uses TRBV12-3 or TRBV12-4 and TRBJ1-4; unclear D gene. The CDR3 runs to 14 residues. V was clipped by 2 bases and J by 1 base, with 5 bases between them.